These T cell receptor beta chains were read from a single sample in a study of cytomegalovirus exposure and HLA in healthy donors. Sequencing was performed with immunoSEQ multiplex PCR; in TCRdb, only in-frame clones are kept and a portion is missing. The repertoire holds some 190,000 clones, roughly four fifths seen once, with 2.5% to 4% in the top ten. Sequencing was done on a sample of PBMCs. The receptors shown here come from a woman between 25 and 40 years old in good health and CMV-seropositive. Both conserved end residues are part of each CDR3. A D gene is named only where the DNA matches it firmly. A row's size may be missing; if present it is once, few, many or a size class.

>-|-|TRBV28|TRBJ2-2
TGTGCCAGCAGTTTTTCCGGGAGTGGCGGGGAGCTGTTTTTT
CASSFSGSGGELFF
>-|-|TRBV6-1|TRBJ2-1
TGTGCCAGCAGTGATCACAGGATACTATACAATGAGCAGTTCTTC
CASSDHRILYNEQFF
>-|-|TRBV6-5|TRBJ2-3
TGTGCCAGGGAGGTTCCAGATACGCAGTATTTT
CAREVPDTQYF
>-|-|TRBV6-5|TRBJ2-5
TGTGCCAGCAGTTACGGGAGGACCCAGTACTTC
CASSYGRTQYF
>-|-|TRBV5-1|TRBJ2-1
TGCGCCAGCAGCTTGGGGTCGGGAAATGAGCAGTTCTTC
CASSLGSGNEQFF
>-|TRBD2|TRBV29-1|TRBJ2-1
TGCAGCGTTGCCCCTAGCGGGAGTTCGTACAATGAGCAGTTCTTC
CSVAPSGSSYNEQFF
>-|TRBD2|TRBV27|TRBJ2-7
TGTGCCAGCAGTTTAAGCGGGAGCGCCGAGCAGTACTTC
CASSLSGSAEQYF
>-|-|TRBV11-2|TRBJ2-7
TGTGCCAGCAGCTTGCGGGATGGCTACGAGCAGTACTTC
CASSLRDGYEQYF
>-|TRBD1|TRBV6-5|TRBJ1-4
TGTGCCAGCAGTCGGGACAGGGGTCGTGAAAAACTGTTTTTT
CASSRDRGREKLFF
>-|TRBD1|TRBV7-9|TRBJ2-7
TGTGCCAGCAGCTGGGGACAGAACTCCTACGAGCAGTACTTC
CASSWGQNSYEQYF
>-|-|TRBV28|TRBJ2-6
TGTGCCAGCAGCCCAATGGACAGCTCTGGGGCCAACGTCCTGACTTTC
CASSPMDSSGANVLTF
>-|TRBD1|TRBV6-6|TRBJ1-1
TGTGCCAGCAGTTTAACAGGGGCACATTCAGCTTTCTTT
CASSLTGAHSAFF
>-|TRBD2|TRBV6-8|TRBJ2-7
TGTGCCAGCATGTTAGCGGGAGGGGTGCCACGGGGCTACGAGCAGTACTTC
CASMLAGGVPRGYEQYF
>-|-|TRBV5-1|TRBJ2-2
TGCGCCAGCAGCTTGAGGCGGGAAGTGGGCACCGGGGAGCTGTTTTTT
CASSLRREVGTGELFF
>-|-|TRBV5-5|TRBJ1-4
TGTGCCAGCAGCTCCAACAGGGAACCGGGCATTTTT
CASSSNREPGIF
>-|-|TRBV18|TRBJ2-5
TGTGCCAGCTCACCGGAGGAGACCCAGTACTTC
CASSPEETQYF
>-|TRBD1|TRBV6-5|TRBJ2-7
TGTGCCAGCAGTTATGGGCAGGGGGCCTACGAGCAGTACTTC
CASSYGQGAYEQYF
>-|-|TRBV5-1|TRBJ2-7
TGCGCCAGCAGCTTGGGAGGAGACTACGAGCAGTACTTC
CASSLGGDYEQYF
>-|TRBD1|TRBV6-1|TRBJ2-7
TGTGCCAGCAGTACCCAGGGGGCCTACGAGCAGTACTTC
CASSTQGAYEQYF
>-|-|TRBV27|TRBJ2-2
TGTGCCAGCAGTTGGACAGCCCACGGGGAGCTGTTTTTT
CASSWTAHGELFF
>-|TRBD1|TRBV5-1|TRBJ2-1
TGCGCCAGCGCCTCCGGGACAGGGATGAACAATGAGCAGTTCTTC
CASASGTGMNNEQFF
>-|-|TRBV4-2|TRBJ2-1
TGTGCCAGCAGCCAAGCGGGGGCGGGAGATGAGCAGTTCTTC
CASSQAGAGDEQFF
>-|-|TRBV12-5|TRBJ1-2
TGTGCTAGTGGTTTGGATCCCGAGGGCTACACCTTC
CASGLDPEGYTF
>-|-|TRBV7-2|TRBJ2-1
TGTGCCAGCAGCTTAGTCCCTAGTTCCAATGAGCAGTTCTTC
CASSLVPSSNEQFF
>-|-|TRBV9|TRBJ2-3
TGTGCCAGCAGCGTGACCCAGGCCACAGATACGCAGTATTTT
CASSVTQATDTQYF
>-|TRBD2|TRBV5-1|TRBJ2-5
TGCGCCAGCAGCCAGGGAGGGTGGGAGACCCAGTACTTC
CASSQGGWETQYF
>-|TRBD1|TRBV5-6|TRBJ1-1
TGTGCCAGCAGCTTGGAGGCAGGGGGTGAAGCTTTCTTT
CASSLEAGGEAFF
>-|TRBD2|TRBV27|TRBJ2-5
TGTGCCAGCAGCCAGGGACTAGCGGGGGAGACCCAGTACTTC
CASSQGLAGETQYF
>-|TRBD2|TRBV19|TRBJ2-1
TGTGCCAGTAGCCCCGGACTAGGGATCAATGAGCAGTTCTTC
CASSPGLGINEQFF
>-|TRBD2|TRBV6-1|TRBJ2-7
TGTGCCAGCAGTGGTTCTAGCGGGAGGGCTTACGAGCAGTACTTC
CASSGSSGRAYEQYF
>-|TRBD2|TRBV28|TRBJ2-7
TGTGCCAGCAGACCGGGACTAGCGACCTACGAGCAGTACTTC
CASRPGLATYEQYF
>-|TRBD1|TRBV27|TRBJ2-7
TGTGCCAGCAGCGATAGTACAGGGGGCCGTTACGAGCAGTACTTC
CASSDSTGGRYEQYF
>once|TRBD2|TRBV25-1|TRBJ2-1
TGTGCCAGCAGCGCCGCGGGCGGGAGGGCCCTTGAGCAGTTCTTC
CASSAAGGRALEQFF